One and the same sample provided the 30 T cell receptor beta chains below, sequenced in a study of CD4 T cells in relation to SARS-CoV-2 and coronaviruses. CD4+ T cells from unexposed donors were obtained before the COVID-19 pandemic (2011-2018). Isolation of CD4+ T cells took place after less than 13 days in culture. These receptors' antigens are unknown. TCRdb keeps only in-frame clones here, not all; method: immunoSEQ multiplex PCR. The repertoire consists of about 26,000 clones, with 73% occurring once and the leading ten covering 20% to 25%. The specimen sequenced was CD4+ T cells from PBMCs, cultured in vitro. These receptors came from a human donor in good health.

The rearrangement links TRBV3-1 (or the pseudogene TRBV3-2) to TRBJ2-5; 9 bases map to TRBD1. J gave up 3 bases and V 4 bases, and 9 bases lay outside the gene matches. CDR1 and CDR2 from the germline V gene are LGHDT and YNNKEL (reference sequence). The CDR3 is 16 amino acids. CDR3 bases: TGTGCCAGCAGCCTACCGGGACAGGGCGGAAAAGAGACCCAGTACTTC. Amino acid sequence: CASSLPGQGGKETQYF.

This chain's CDR3 is CASSRGQDSYGYTF. CDR3 nucleotides: TGTGCCAGCTCACGGGGACAGGATAGCTATGGCTACACCTTC. The chain links TRBV18 to TRBJ1-2; 8 positions agree with TRBD1. Germline assignment: CDR1 KGHSH and CDR2 LQKENI. The CDR3 has 14 residues. With 4 bases clipped from V and 4 bases from J, the junction kept 5 bases outside the gene matches.

The rearrangement joins TRBV7-2 to TRBJ2-7, with TRBD2 matching over 8 bases. The V and J ends lost 2 bases and 4 bases, in that order; junction bases with no gene match: 7. The CDR3 sequence is 15 residues long. Germline assignment: CDR1 SGHTA and CDR2 FQGNSA. This CDR3 is CASSLSRGGGYEQYF. The CDR3, as DNA: TGTGCCAGCAGCTTATCCCGTGGCGGGGGGTACGAGCAGTACTTC.

The V call is TRBV3-1 (or the pseudogene TRBV3-2), the J call TRBJ2-7; perhaps TRBD1 as D (5 bases). Germline CDR1 and CDR2: LGHDT and YNNKEL (reference sequence). V lost 1 base, J lost 0 bases, and 10 bases lay in between. The CDR3 consists of 15 residues. CDR3 region: CASSQAQGYSYEQYF. The CDR3 DNA sequence: TGTGCCAGCAGCCAAGCCCAGGGCTACTCCTACGAGCAGTACTTC.

The gene calls are TRBV4-1 and TRBJ2-1, with TRBD2 identical over 13 bases. The CDR3 has 17 amino acids. Germline loops: CDR1 MGHRA, CDR2 YSYEKL. Trimming took 2 bases from V and 8 from J; bases not matched to a gene: 9. The CDR3, as DNA: TGCGCCAGCAGCCAACCCTTGGGGACTAGCGGGATCTATGAGCAGTTCTTC. This sequence encodes CASSQPLGTSGIYEQFF.

For this clone: The junction departs from germline at one end; a sequencing error may be responsible. The chain has TRBV7-7 and TRBJ2-5; tentatively, D is TRBD1 (6 bases). CDR1 is SSHAT, CDR2 FNYEAQ, per germline (reference sequence). CDR3 length: 15 amino acids. CDR3: CASSLGLPRGETQYF. The CDR3 coding sequence is TGTGCTAGCAGCTTAGGTCTCCCCAGGGGAGAGACCCAGTACTTC. Using reference TRBV7-7 and TRBJ2-5 for the parts outside the CDR3, the full variable domain is GAGVSQSPRYKVTKRGQDVTLRCDPISSHATLYWYQQALGQGPEFLTYFNYEAQPDKSGLPSDRFSAERPEGSISTLTIQRTEQRDSAMYRCASSLGLPRGETQYFGPGTRLLVL.

The chain links TRBV6-5 to TRBJ1-3; D possibly corresponds to TRBD1 (5 bases). CDR1 MNHEY and CDR2 SVGAGI come from the germline V gene. The V and J ends lost 2 bases and 5 bases respectively, with 10 bases between them. This CDR3 has 14 amino acids. The CDR3 here is CASSYGGSRNTIYF. In nucleotides, the CDR3 is TGTGCCAGCAGTTACGGGGGGTCTCGAAACACCATATATTTT.

The chain uses TRBV18 and TRBJ1-2; 10 bases are shared with TRBD1. Germline V CDR1 and CDR2: KGHSH, LQKENI. V shed 2 bases and J 8 bases; nucleotides not matched to a gene: 8. This CDR3 is 15 amino acids long. The CDR3 reads CASSPSGQGNEGYTF. The DNA for the CDR3 is TGTGCCAGCTCACCATCGGGACAGGGGAATGAGGGCTACACCTTC. Full variable domain (remainder filled in from reference TRBV18 and TRBJ1-2): NAGVMQNPRHLVRRRGQEARLRCSPMKGHSHVYWYRQLPEEGLKFMVYLQKENIIDESGMPKERFSAEFPKEGPSILRIQQVVRGDSAAYFCASSPSGQGNEGYTFGSGTRLTVV.

The chain recombines TRBV6-2 or TRBV6-3 with TRBJ2-7, with 8 bases identical to TRBD2. CDR1 and CDR2 (germline): MNHEY, SVGEGT. The CDR3 covers 15 residues. The V segment lost 5 bases and the J segment 2 bases; nucleotides outside the gene matches: 8. The CDR3 spells CASSTSGRGPYEQYF. The CDR3 DNA is TGTGCCAGCAGTACCAGCGGGAGAGGCCCCTACGAGCAGTACTTC.

This chain uses TRBV19 with TRBJ2-1; D possibly corresponds to TRBD2 (6 bases). CDR1 is LNHDA, CDR2 SQIVND, per germline (reference sequence). The germline V and J ends were trimmed by 0 bases and 0 bases, with 12 bases remaining between them. The CDR3 length is 17 residues. CDR3 protein: CASSIEPPAGSYNEQFF. CDR3 DNA: TGTGCCAGTAGTATAGAGCCCCCAGCGGGCTCCTACAATGAGCAGTTCTTC.

V and J are TRBV25-1 and TRBJ1-1; the D gene is possibly TRBD1 (5 bases). Trimming removed 1 base at V and 1 base at J, with 10 bases between. CDR1 and CDR2 (germline): MGHDK, SYGVNS. CDR3 length: 15 residues. CDR3 in DNA: TGTGCCAGCAGTGAATTAGGGGAAAGGAACACTGAAGCTTTCTTT. Encoded protein: CASSELGERNTEAFF.

The gene calls are TRBV30 and TRBJ1-5, with D perhaps matching TRBD1 (6 bases). The CDR3 covers 14 residues. Trimming shortened V by 5 bases and J by 0 bases, and 11 bases separated the two germline ends. Germline loops: CDR1 GTSNPN, CDR2 SVGIG (reference sequence). The CDR3 DNA reads TGTGCCTGGGGGGGCAGGACTAGCAATCAGCCCCAGCATTTT. Its translation is CAWGGRTSNQPQHF.

The V call is TRBV11-2, the J call TRBJ2-1; D is undetermined. Trimming left V 2 bases short and J 3 bases short, with 11 bases between. This CDR3 comprises 15 residues. The germline CDR1 and CDR2 sequences are SGHAT and FQNNGV. The CDR3 region is CASSLTSGDYNEQFF. CDR3 nucleotides: TGTGCCAGCAGCTTAACGAGTGGAGACTACAATGAGCAGTTCTTC.

This clone was found once. The chain is built from TRBV9 and TRBJ2-1; the D call may be TRBD1 or TRBD2 (7 bases each). Deletions cut 3 bases from V and 4 bases from J, with 23 bases between. The CDR3 is 18 residues long. Per the germline V gene, CDR1 is SGDLS and CDR2 is YYNGEE. The CDR3 reads CASSAGGVGPYPYNEQFF. CDR3 in DNA: TGTGCCAGCAGCGCAGGGGGGGTGGGACCATACCCTTACAATGAGCAGTTCTTC.

V usage is TRBV19 and J usage is TRBJ1-2; 7 bases are shared with TRBD1. Germline V gene sequence: CDR1 LNHDA, CDR2 SQIVND (reference sequence). The CDR3 sequence is 13 residues long. The V and J ends lost 3 bases and 2 bases, in that order; junction bases with no gene match: 0. In nucleotides, the CDR3 is TGTGCCAGTAGTATGGACAGGAACTATGGCTACACCTTC. It is translated as CASSMDRNYGYTF.

A few counts support this clone. This sequence joins TRBV9 and TRBJ2-1; 7 nucleotides align to TRBD2. With 4 bases clipped from V and 8 bases from J, the junction kept 12 bases outside the gene matches. This CDR3 is built from 15 residues. The germline gives CDR1 SGDLS, CDR2 YYNGEE. CDR3 protein: CASSLDLAARHEQFF. CDR3 bases: TGTGCCAGCAGCCTAGATCTAGCGGCCCGCCATGAGCAGTTCTTC.

There are a few counts of this clone. The chain is built from TRBV7-9 and TRBJ2-1; a weak D match, TRBD2 (5 bases). The CDR3 has 16 residues. V lost 5 bases and J 0 bases, leaving 14 bases between the germline ends. CDR1 is SEHNR and CDR2 is FQNEAQ in the germline V gene (reference sequence). The CDR3 DNA reads TGTGCCAGCAGCCCCAAGCGGCGGATCTCCTACAATGAGCAGTTCTTC. Protein product: CASSPKRRISYNEQFF.

J is TRBJ1-2 and V is TRBV9; no clear D. Germline CDR1 SGDLS, CDR2 YYNGEE. The CDR3 sequence is 16 residues long. Trimming cost V 0 bases and J 7 bases, with 19 bases left between them. The CDR3 loop is CASSVAGNRQRGGYTF. The CDR3 region has the DNA TGTGCCAGCAGCGTAGCTGGGAATAGGCAGCGCGGTGGCTACACCTTC.

The sample holds a few counts of this clone. The chain recombines TRBV9 with TRBJ1-1; possible D gene TRBD1, 5 bases. Germline V gene sequence: CDR1 SGDLS, CDR2 YYNGEE. CDR3 length equals 15 residues. Trimming cost V 4 bases and J 4 bases, with 17 bases left between them. CDR3 DNA: TGTGCCAGCAGCCCATCTGGAGGTGGGGGCACTGAAGCTTTCTTT. Translated: CASSPSGGGGTEAFF.

There are a few counts of this clone. The J gene is TRBJ1-1, the V gene TRBV25-1; D is undetermined. Looked up from germline, CDR1 is MGHDK and CDR2 is SYGVNS. The CDR3 totals 16 residues. The V gene lost 1 base and the J gene lost 2 bases, with 14 bases spanning the gap. The CDR3 loop is CASSESPSGTNTEAFF. CDR3 DNA sequence: TGTGCCAGCAGTGAATCCCCGTCGGGCACAAACACTGAAGCTTTCTTT. The variable domain in full, with the rest retrieved from reference TRBV25-1 and TRBJ1-1, is EADIYQTPRYLVIGTGKKITLECSQTMGHDKMYWYQQDPGMELHLIHYSYGVNSTEKGDLSSESTVSRIRTEHFPLTLESARPSHTSQYLCASSESPSGTNTEAFFGQGTRLTVV.

The sample holds a few counts of this clone. This rearrangement joins TRBV11-3 to TRBJ2-7; D is tentatively TRBD1 or TRBD2 (5 bases each). This CDR3 is 16 amino acids long. Deletions cut 5 bases from V and 2 bases from J, with 19 bases between. Germline V gives CDR1 SGHNT, CDR2 YENEEA. CDR3 in DNA: TGTGCCAGCAGCCCGGGCCTCGGGGACGACACCTACGAGCAGTACTTC. This gives the protein CASSPGLGDDTYEQYF.

The chain carries TRBV6-1 and TRBJ2-3; perhaps TRBD1 as D (6 bases). Germline loops: CDR1 MNHNS, CDR2 SASEGT. Deletions cut 3 bases from V and 0 bases from J, with 13 bases between. The CDR3 extends over 16 amino acids. The CDR3 nucleotides are TGTGCCAGCAGTGACCCAGGGGTCCCTAGCACAGATACGCAGTATTTT. Translating it yields CASSDPGVPSTDTQYF.

This chain connects TRBV7-9 to TRBJ2-3; 11 bases fit TRBD1. This CDR3 comprises 16 residues. Unmatched junction bases numbered 8, after V lost 6 bases and J lost 3 bases. Germline CDR1 is SEHNR and CDR2 is FQNEAQ (reference sequence). In nucleotides, the CDR3 is TGTGCCAGCAGGTACTGGGACAGGGGGATAACAGATACGCAGTATTTT. Its translation is CASRYWDRGITDTQYF.

This chain joins TRBV25-1 and TRBJ2-7, with D possibly TRBD2 on 6 matching bases. Germline V gene sequence: CDR1 MGHDK, CDR2 SYGVNS. With 3 bases removed from V and 5 bases from J, the gap between germline ends came to 14 bases. The CDR3 runs to 14 residues. CDR3 in amino acids: CASSDMGGFDEQYF. In nucleotides, the CDR3 is TGTGCCAGCAGTGACATGGGGGGTTTCGACGAGCAGTACTTC.

The chain joins TRBV18 to TRBJ1-5; unclear D gene. The germline V and J ends were trimmed by 3 bases and 1 base, with 16 bases remaining between them. Germline lookup yields CDR1 KGHSH and CDR2 LQKENI. The CDR3 runs to 17 residues. Written as DNA, the CDR3 is TGTGCCAGCTCACCTCCCTCGGTTGGGAAAAGCAATCAGCCCCAGCATTTT. Protein: CASSPPSVGKSNQPQHF.

V and J are TRBV5-6 and TRBJ2-5, with 10 bases aligning to TRBD1. Germline values: CDR1 SGHDT, CDR2 YYEEEE. V lost 4 bases to trimming and J lost 3 bases; unmatched junction nucleotides: 3. This CDR3 spans 14 amino acids. This CDR3 is CASSPTGGEETQYF. CDR3 DNA: TGTGCCAGCAGCCCGACAGGGGGCGAAGAGACCCAGTACTTC.

This clone has a handful of counts. This chain connects TRBV19 to TRBJ1-5; 8 bases are shared with TRBD1. V was pared by 3 bases and J by 2 bases, with 3 bases of the junction left unmatched. The CDR3 loop spans 15 amino acids. Germline CDR1 and CDR2: LNHDA and SQIVND (reference sequence). The CDR3 sequence: CASSIGTGGNQPQHF. CDR3 DNA sequence: TGTGCCAGTAGTATCGGGACAGGAGGCAATCAGCCCCAGCATTTT.

This sequence joins TRBV7-2 and TRBJ2-1; 8 bases fit TRBD1. The germline gives CDR1 SGHTA, CDR2 FQGNSA. V lost 6 bases to trimming and J lost 8 bases; unmatched junction nucleotides: 9. There are 14 residues in the CDR3. This chain's CDR3 is CASRKATGVDEQFF. CDR3 sequence (DNA): TGTGCCAGCAGAAAGGCGACAGGGGTGGATGAGCAGTTCTTC.

The rearrangement links TRBV5-1 to TRBJ1-2, with D possibly being TRBD1 (6 bases). Germline CDR1 and CDR2: SGHRS and YFSETQ. This CDR3 comprises 15 residues. Trimming took off 4 bases at V and 6 bases at J, with 19 bases between the two ends. In DNA, the CDR3 is TGCGCCAGCAGCGTATCAAAGGAAGGGGGGCATGGCTACACCTTC. It translates to CASSVSKEGGHGYTF.

The V call is TRBV27, the J call TRBJ1-1; D is perhaps TRBD1 (6 bases). Looked up from germline, CDR1 is MNHEY and CDR2 is SMNVEV (reference sequence). V lost 8 bases to trimming and J lost 4 bases, with 23 bases between them. This CDR3 contains 16 residues. The CDR3 here is CASRLSGTPVPTEAFF. The CDR3 nucleotides are TGTGCCAGCCGACTGTCCGGGACACCAGTCCCCACTGAAGCTTTCTTT.